The sequence of this T cell receptor beta chain was determined in a study of blood T cell repertoires in COVID-19. Per the germline V gene, CDR1 is MGHDK and CDR2 is SYGVNS. The CDR3 has 12 amino acids. V lost 10 bases, J lost 9 bases, and 16 bases lay in between. Individuals drawn from about 26 US areas were about 18 to 100 years old. The repertoire was sequenced with immunoSEQ multiplex PCR; TCRdb's copy has only in-frame clones and lacks some. The sample yields about 190,000 clones, 86% seen once. The TCR sequence derives from a woman in her 40s in a cohort exposed to, infected with or recovered from COVID-19 (not recorded which). V and J are TRBV25-1 and TRBJ2-4, with D maybe TRBD2 (6 bases). Material for sequencing was PBMCs or T cells enriched from blood (not recorded which). CDR3 DNA: TGTGCCACGAGGGAGGAAGGTGGCATTCAGTACTTC. Protein: CATREEGGIQYF.